These 29 T cell receptor beta chains originate from one sample sequenced in a study of siplizumab effects on memory and regulatory T cells. Libraries were prepared by immunoSEQ multiplex PCR; TCRdb keeps only in-frame clonotypes and omits some of them. The sample yields tens of thousands of clones, 95% to 98% seen once. Sequenced: naive CD8+ T cells sorted from blood. The receptors were gathered from a human donor in good health.

The chain recombines TRBV4-1 with TRBJ2-7, with D uncertain. Germline V gene lookup returns CDR1 MGHRA and CDR2 YSYEKL. Trimming stripped 2 bases from V and 5 bases from J, with 10 bases between. CDR3 size: 13 residues. The CDR3 spells CASSQIILHEQYF. CDR3 bases: TGCGCCAGCAGCCAAATAATACTCCACGAGCAGTACTTC.

The V and J genes are TRBV30 and TRBJ2-2; unclear D gene. In germline, CDR1 is GTSNPN, CDR2 SVGIG (reference sequence). The CDR3 has 11 amino acids. Trimming shortened V by 4 bases and J by 5 bases, and 5 bases separated the two germline ends. The CDR3 sequence is CAWKETGELFF. The CDR3 DNA is TGTGCCTGGAAGGAGACCGGGGAGCTGTTTTTT.

CDR3 sequence: CATSRVRGATNEKLFF. The CDR3 region has the DNA TGTGCCACCAGCAGAGTTCGAGGAGCAACTAATGAAAAACTGTTTTTT. The chain combines TRBV15 with TRBJ1-4; D call uncertain. V was clipped by 1 base and J by 0 bases, with 9 bases between them. This CDR3 is built from 16 residues. The germline CDR1 and CDR2 sequences are LNHNV and YYDKDF (reference sequence).

J is TRBJ2-5 and V is TRBV4-1; D is possibly TRBD2 (7 bases). Trimming shortened V by 4 bases and J by 3 bases, and 18 bases separated the two germline ends. The length of the CDR3 is 16 residues. The germline V gene encodes CDR1 MGHRA and CDR2 YSYEKL. The CDR3: CASSPGAGVGEETQYF. The CDR3 region has the DNA TGCGCCAGCAGCCCGGGGGCGGGAGTGGGAGAAGAGACCCAGTACTTC.

The chain employs TRBV27 and TRBJ1-2, with a weak D call TRBD1 (6 bases). This CDR3 has 12 amino acids. Germline V gene lookup returns CDR1 MNHEY and CDR2 SMNVEV (reference sequence). The V end lost 6 bases, the J end lost 8 bases, and 13 bases lay between the germline ends. As DNA, the CDR3 is TGTGCCAGCAGGGCGAACAGGGACGGCTACACCTTC. This gives the protein CASRANRDGYTF.

The chain links TRBV15 to TRBJ2-3, with 10 nucleotides matching TRBD2. The CDR3 length is 17 residues. J gave up 0 bases and V 3 bases, and 6 bases lay outside the gene matches. The germline V gene encodes CDR1 LNHNV and CDR2 YYDKDF (reference sequence). CDR3 in amino acids: CATSRGGLAISTDTQYF. DNA of the CDR3: TGTGCCACCAGCAGGGGGGGACTAGCGATTAGCACAGATACGCAGTATTTT. Full variable domain (missing parts from reference TRBV15 and TRBJ2-3): DAMVIQNPRYQVTQFGKPVTLSCSQTLNHNVMYWYQQKSSQAPKLLFHYYDKDFNNEADTPDNFQSRRPNTSFCFLDIRSPGLGDTAMYLCATSRGGLAISTDTQYFGPGTRLTVL.

The CDR3 nucleotides are TGTGCCAGCAGTTTGGGACAACACCACCACAATGAGCAGTTCTTC. It yields the protein CASSLGQHHHNEQFF. The chain has TRBV27 and TRBJ2-1, with D maybe TRBD1 (6 bases). Per germline, CDR1 MNHEY and CDR2 SMNVEV (reference sequence). The CDR3 contains 15 residues. V was cut by 3 bases and J by 5 bases, with 14 bases left in between.

The rearrangement links TRBV13 to TRBJ1-1, with 8 bases aligning to TRBD1. The CDR3 has 13 residues. V lost 4 bases and J lost 6; bases outside the gene matches: 4. Germline V gives CDR1 PRHDT, CDR2 FYEKMQ (reference sequence). In nucleotides, the CDR3 is TGTGCCAGCAGCTCAGCAGGGGGCGCTGAAGCTTTCTTT. Residues: CASSSAGGAEAFF.

The J gene is TRBJ2-1, the V gene TRBV27; 8 positions match TRBD1. The CDR3 spans 15 residues. Germline V CDR1 and CDR2: MNHEY, SMNVEV (reference sequence). Losses at the gene ends were 4 bases for V and 8 bases for J; bases not matched to a gene: 10. The CDR3 DNA reads TGTGCCAGCAGTTGGGGGACAGGTGATATCGATGAGCAGTTCTTC. This sequence encodes CASSWGTGDIDEQFF.

V and J are TRBV7-2 and TRBJ2-3; D unclear. Germline assignment: CDR1 SGHTA and CDR2 FQGNSA. CDR3 length: 16 amino acids. V was cut by 3 bases and J by 1 base, with 14 bases left in between. The CDR3, as DNA: TGTGCCAGCAGCTTCGCTGTGACCCGGGGCACAGATACGCAGTATTTT. Its protein product is CASSFAVTRGTDTQYF.

This clone was observed a single time. V is TRBV4-2 and J is TRBJ2-7; TRBD2 matches at 8 bases. The CDR3 runs 14 residues. In germline, CDR1 is LGHNA, CDR2 YNFKEQ. V shed 5 bases and J 5 bases; nucleotides not matched to a gene: 8. The CDR3 DNA is TGTGCCAGCAGCTATTTGCGGGAGGAGGACGAGCAGTACTTC. This codes for CASSYLREEDEQYF.

This chain connects TRBV19 to TRBJ2-7; TRBD2 matches at 10 bases. CDR1 LNHDA and CDR2 SQIVND come from the germline V gene (reference sequence). Trimming cost V 2 bases and J 1 base; bases outside gene matches: 2. The CDR3 contains 15 residues. CDR3 DNA: TGTGCCAGTAGTATATTAGCGGGAGGTTCCTACGAGCAGTACTTC. Residues: CASSILAGGSYEQYF.

V usage is TRBV19 and J usage is TRBJ1-2; a possible D gene is TRBD1 (5 bases). The CDR3 is 16 residues long. CDR1 is LNHDA, CDR2 SQIVND, per germline (reference sequence). The germline V and J ends were trimmed by 3 bases and 2 bases, with 16 bases remaining between them. CDR3 sequence (DNA): TGTGCCAGTAGTATCGACCTCGGGGGGTGGAACTATGGCTACACCTTC. It specifies CASSIDLGGWNYGYTF.

This chain links TRBV7-6 with TRBJ1-1; possibly TRBD1 for D (5 bases). V dropped 3 bases and J dropped 4 bases, with 12 bases sitting between them. The CDR3 sequence is 14 residues long. Germline V lookup: CDR1 SGHVS, CDR2 FNYEAQ. CDR3: CASSLGGVGTEAFF. The CDR3 DNA sequence: TGTGCCAGCAGCTTGGGGGGAGTGGGCACTGAAGCTTTCTTT.

The chain uses TRBV29-1 and TRBJ2-7, with D tentatively TRBD1 (7 bases). Germline CDR1 is SQVTM and CDR2 is ANQGSEA. The CDR3 sequence is 14 residues long. The V end lost 4 bases, the J end lost 4 bases, and 17 bases lay between the germline ends. CDR3 bases: TGCAGCGTTGGGTCCTGGCAGGGGGGTTACGAGCAGTACTTC. Protein product: CSVGSWQGGYEQYF.

The rearrangement links TRBV4-1 to TRBJ2-7; D not resolved. Looked up from germline, CDR1 is MGHRA and CDR2 is YSYEKL. Trimming took 0 bases from V and 3 from J, leaving 12 bases between them. The CDR3 has 15 residues. CDR3: CASSQEGGRVYEQYF. CDR3 coding DNA: TGCGCCAGCAGCCAAGAAGGTGGCAGAGTCTACGAGCAGTACTTC.

A single count supports this clone. V is TRBV9 and J is TRBJ1-2; D not certain. The ends were cut back, 3 bases at V and 8 bases at J, with 14 bases in the middle. Germline loops: CDR1 SGDLS, CDR2 YYNGEE. There are 13 residues in the CDR3. DNA of the CDR3: TGTGCCAGCAGCGGACCGAGGGTCGGGGGCTACACCTTC. The encoded protein is CASSGPRVGGYTF. Full variable domain (remainder filled in from reference TRBV9 and TRBJ1-2): DSGVTQTPKHLITATGQRVTLRCSPRSGDLSVYWYQQSLDQGLQFLIQYYNGEERAKGNILERFSAQQFPDLHSELNLSSLELGDSALYFCASSGPRVGGYTFGSGTRLTVV.

The V call is TRBV10-2, the J call TRBJ2-7; D is ambiguous. This CDR3 comprises 11 residues. V was shortened by 4 bases and J by 4 bases, with 5 bases between the two germline ends. Germline V CDR1 and CDR2: WSHSY, SAAADI. CDR3 residues: CASSAGYEQYF. For the CDR3, the DNA is TGCGCCAGCAGTGCAGGTTACGAGCAGTACTTC.

The V call is TRBV30, the J call TRBJ1-5; D uncertain. Germline CDR1 reads GTSNPN; CDR2 reads SVGIG (reference sequence). The CDR3 length is 14 residues. The V end was cut by 3 bases, the J end by 1 base, with 10 bases between. The CDR3 reads CAWSSGTSNQPQHF. Written as DNA, the CDR3 is TGTGCCTGGAGCTCTGGCACCAGCAATCAGCCCCAGCATTTT.

The V and J genes are TRBV5-1 and TRBJ2-7; D unresolved. Germline V CDR1 and CDR2: SGHRS, YFSETQ. This CDR3 has 15 amino acids. The V end lost 4 bases, the J end lost 2 bases, and 16 bases lay between the germline ends. CDR3 in DNA: TGCGCCAGCAGCCCGGCTGACGCTCGGACCTACGAGCAGTACTTC. This translates into CASSPADARTYEQYF.

This clone was seen a single time. The chain uses TRBV7-8 and TRBJ1-4; no clear D. V shed 7 bases and J shed 5 bases, with 14 bases lying between them. CDR1 SGHVS and CDR2 FQNEAQ come from the germline V gene. This CDR3 contains 14 residues. The CDR3 nucleotides are TGTGCCAGCACCTGGTTCGCGGGGAATGAAAAACTGTTTTTT. This gives the protein CASTWFAGNEKLFF.

The chain employs TRBV5-6 and TRBJ2-3; D not certain. CDR1 and CDR2 (germline): SGHDT, YYEEEE. The ends were cut back, 0 bases at V and 6 bases at J, with 5 bases in the middle. The CDR3 has 12 residues. CDR3 in DNA: TGTGCCAGCAGCTTGGGATCGGATACGCAGTATTTT. Translating gives CASSLGSDTQYF.

The genes are TRBV13 and TRBJ2-7; D possibly corresponds to TRBD2 (5 bases). This CDR3 region has 12 residues. The germline gives CDR1 PRHDT, CDR2 FYEKMQ (reference sequence). The ends were cut back, 4 bases at V and 7 bases at J, with 11 bases in the middle. The CDR3 nucleotides read TGTGCCAGCAGCTCGGTCCGGGGTGAGCAGTACTTC. It yields the protein CASSSVRGEQYF.

Only one count was recorded for this clone. V and J are TRBV29-1 and TRBJ2-3; 11 bases fit TRBD2. The CDR3 covers 15 residues. The germline V gene encodes CDR1 SQVTM and CDR2 ANQGSEA. J gave up 10 bases and V 7 bases, and 16 bases lay outside the gene matches. The DNA for the CDR3 is TGCAGCGGATACGTACTAGCGGGAGAAATAACGGCGCAGTATTTT. Translated: CSGYVLAGEITAQYF.

The chain is built from TRBV2 and TRBJ2-7; 16 bases line up with TRBD2. The CDR3 length is 18 residues. Germline V CDR1 and CDR2: SNHLY, FYNNEI. Trimming took 5 bases from V and 3 from J; bases not matched to a gene: 10. CDR3 bases: TGTGCCAGCAGTAAGGGGACTAGCGGGAGGGCCGGATTCTACGAGCAGTACTTC. This codes for CASSKGTSGRAGFYEQYF. Full variable domain (missing parts from reference TRBV2 and TRBJ2-7): EPEVTQTPSHQVTQMGQEVILRCVPISNHLYFYWYRQILGQKVEFLVSFYNNEISEKSEIFDDQFSVERPDGSNFTLKIRSTKLEDSAMYFCASSKGTSGRAGFYEQYFGPGTRLTVT.

The CDR3 DNA sequence: TGTGCCATCAGTTACCGCTATGAAACAGGGTCGGACGAGCAGTACTTC. The encoded protein is CAISYRYETGSDEQYF. This chain links TRBV10-3 with TRBJ2-7; D may be TRBD1 (6 bases). From germline, CDR1 is ENHRY and CDR2 SYGVKD. CDR3 length: 16 amino acids. The ends were cut back, 5 bases at V and 5 bases at J, with 22 bases in the middle.

The rearrangement links TRBV5-1 to TRBJ2-1; 12 nucleotides match TRBD2. The germline V gene has CDR1 SGHRS and CDR2 YFSETQ. The CDR3 extends over 16 amino acids. V shed 1 base, J shed 10 bases, and the junction held 9 bases outside the gene matches. CDR3 in DNA: TGCGCCAGCAGCTTGCTTTCTAGCGGGAGGGCCGCCGAGCAGTTCTTC. Amino acid sequence: CASSLLSSGRAAEQFF.

The V call is TRBV11-2, the J call TRBJ2-7, with 7 bases identical to TRBD2. Trimming cost V 1 base and J 4 bases; bases outside gene matches: 7. From germline, CDR1 is SGHAT and CDR2 FQNNGV. The CDR3 spans 15 residues. CDR3 amino acids: CASSLGGGVTYEQYF. The CDR3 DNA follows: TGTGCCAGCAGCTTAGGGGGGGGAGTCACATACGAGCAGTACTTC.

V gene TRBV2 combines with J gene TRBJ1-5; D uncertain. The CDR3 consists of 15 residues. CDR1 SNHLY and CDR2 FYNNEI come from the germline V gene. V shed 7 bases and J shed 0 bases, with 13 bases lying between them. The CDR3 here is CASTLATYSNQPQHF. The DNA for the CDR3 is TGTGCCAGCACATTGGCAACCTATAGCAATCAGCCCCAGCATTTT.